The source of this TCR beta chain is a study of post-analysis software for immune sequencing data. Study conclusions and caveats: Analysis by F measure revealed that same-batch samples clustered strongly together. With TRBV5-6, TRBV5-1 and TRBV20-1 included, 5 or 6 TRBV segments were more frequent in patients than in controls.

The table lists this clonotype with a few counts. Its specificity is unknown. TCR beta cDNA libraries included unique molecular identifiers. TCRdb re-analysed the PCR reads in MiXCR, keeping a single row per CDR3 protein. The sample carries fewer than 850,000 distinct CDR3 sequences, 25% to 30% recorded once. Trimming left V 1 base short and J 5 bases short, with 11 bases between. CDR3 length: 14 amino acids. The germline V gene encodes CDR1 SEHNR and CDR2 FQNEAQ (reference sequence). Sample: blood. The chain joins TRBV7-9 to TRBJ2-5; tentatively, D is TRBD1 (5 bases). This receptor was obtained from a girl between 10 and 17 years old with multiple sclerosis. CDR3 amino acids: CASSLEGLGETQYF. The DNA for the CDR3 is TGTGCCAGCAGCTTAGAGGGGCTCGGGGAGACCCAGTACTTC.